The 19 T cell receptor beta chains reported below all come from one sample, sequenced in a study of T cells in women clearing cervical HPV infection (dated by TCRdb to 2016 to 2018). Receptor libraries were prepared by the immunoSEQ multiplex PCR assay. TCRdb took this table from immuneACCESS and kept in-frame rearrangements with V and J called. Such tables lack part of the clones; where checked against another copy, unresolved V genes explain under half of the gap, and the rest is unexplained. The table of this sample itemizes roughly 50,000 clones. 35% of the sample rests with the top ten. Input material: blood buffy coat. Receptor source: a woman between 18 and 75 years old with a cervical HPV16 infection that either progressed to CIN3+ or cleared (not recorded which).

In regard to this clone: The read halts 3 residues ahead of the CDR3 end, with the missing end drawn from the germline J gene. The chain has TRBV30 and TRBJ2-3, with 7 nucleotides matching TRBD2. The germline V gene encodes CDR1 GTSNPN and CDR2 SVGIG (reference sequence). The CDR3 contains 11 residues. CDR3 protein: CAWSGRETQYF. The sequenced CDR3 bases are TGTGCCTGGAGTGGGCGGGAGACG.

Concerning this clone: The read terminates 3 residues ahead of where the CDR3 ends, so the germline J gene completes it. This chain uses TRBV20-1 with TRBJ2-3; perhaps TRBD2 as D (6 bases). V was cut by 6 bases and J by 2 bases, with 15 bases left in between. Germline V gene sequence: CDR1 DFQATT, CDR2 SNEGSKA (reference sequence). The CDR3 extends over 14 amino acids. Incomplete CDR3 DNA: TGCAGTGCCTGCGGGACTCCTTACACAGATACG. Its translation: CSACGTPYTDT. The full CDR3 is CSACGTPYTDTQYF.

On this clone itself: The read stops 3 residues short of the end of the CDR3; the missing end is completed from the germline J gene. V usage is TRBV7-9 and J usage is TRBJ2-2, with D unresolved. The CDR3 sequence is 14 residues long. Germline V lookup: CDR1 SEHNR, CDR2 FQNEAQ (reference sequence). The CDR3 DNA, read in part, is TGTGCCAGCAGCTTAGTGGCGGCGACTGAAAAG. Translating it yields CASSLVAATEK. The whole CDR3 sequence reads CASSLVAATEKLFF.

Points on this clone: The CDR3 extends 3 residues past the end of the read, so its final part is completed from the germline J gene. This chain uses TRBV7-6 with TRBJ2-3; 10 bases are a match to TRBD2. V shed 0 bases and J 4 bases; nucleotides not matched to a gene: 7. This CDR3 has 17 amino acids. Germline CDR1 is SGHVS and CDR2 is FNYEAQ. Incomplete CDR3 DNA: TGTGCCAGCAGCTTAGCGCTAGCGGGGGAGGTTTCAGATACG. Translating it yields CASSLALAGEVSDT. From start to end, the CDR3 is CASSLALAGEVSDTQYF.

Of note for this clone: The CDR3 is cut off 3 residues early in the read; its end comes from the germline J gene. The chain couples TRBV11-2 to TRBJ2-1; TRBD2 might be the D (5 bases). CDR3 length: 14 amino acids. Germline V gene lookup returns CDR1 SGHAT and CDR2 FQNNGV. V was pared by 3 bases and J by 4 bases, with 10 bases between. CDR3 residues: CASSFRTGYNEQFF. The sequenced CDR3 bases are TGTGCCAGCAGCTTCCGGACTGGATACAATGAG.

The sequenced CDR3 bases are TGTGCCAGCAGGCGGACTAGTGGAACATCCTACGAG. The encoded protein is CASRRTSGTSYE. The CDR3, in full, reads CASRRTSGTSYEQYF. This sequence joins TRBV6-2 or TRBV6-3 and TRBJ2-7, with TRBD2 identical over 7 bases. With the read ending 3 residues before the CDR3 end, the germline J gene is used to fill in that end. CDR3 length: 15 residues. With V trimmed by 6 bases and J by 1 base, 9 bases remained unmatched. CDR1 MNHEY and CDR2 SVGEGT come from the germline V gene.

CDR3 DNA, as far as it was read: TGTGCCAGTGCAATGGGCCCCGACACATACGAG. Protein: CASAMGPDTYE. The full CDR3 protein reads CASAMGPDTYEQYF. The chain has TRBV19 and TRBJ2-7; D is unresolved. The read is 3 residues too short to cover the CDR3 end, so that end is filled in from the germline J gene. The germline gives CDR1 LNHDA, CDR2 SQIVND (reference sequence). Trimming shortened V by 8 bases and J by 4 bases, and 18 bases separated the two germline ends. There are 14 residues in the CDR3.

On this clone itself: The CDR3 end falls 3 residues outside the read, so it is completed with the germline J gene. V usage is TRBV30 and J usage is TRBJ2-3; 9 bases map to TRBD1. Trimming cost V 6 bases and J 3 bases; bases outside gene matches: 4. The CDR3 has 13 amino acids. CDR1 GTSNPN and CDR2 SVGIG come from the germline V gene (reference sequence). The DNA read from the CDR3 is TGTGCCTGCACGGGACAGGGAACAGATACG. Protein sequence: CACTGQGTDT. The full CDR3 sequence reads CACTGQGTDTQYF. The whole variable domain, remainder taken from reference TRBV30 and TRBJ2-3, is SQTIHQWPATLVQPVGSPLSLECTVEGTSNPNLYWYRQAAGRGLQLLFYSVGIGQISSEVPQNLSASRPQDRQFILSSKKLLLSDSGFYLCACTGQGTDTQYFGPGTRLTVL.

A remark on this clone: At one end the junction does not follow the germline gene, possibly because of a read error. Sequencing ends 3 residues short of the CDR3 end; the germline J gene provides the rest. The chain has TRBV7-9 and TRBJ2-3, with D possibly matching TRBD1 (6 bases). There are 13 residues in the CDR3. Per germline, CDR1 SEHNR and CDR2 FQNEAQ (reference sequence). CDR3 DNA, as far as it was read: TGTTCCAGCAGCTTTGTAGGGGGAGAGACG. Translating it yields CSSSFVGGET. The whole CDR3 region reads CSSSFVGGETQYF. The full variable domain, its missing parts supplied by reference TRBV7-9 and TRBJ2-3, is DTGVSQNPRHKITKRGQNVTFRCDPISEHNRLYWYRQTLGQGPEFLTYFQNEAQLEKSRLLSDRFSAERPKGSFSTLEIQRTEQGDSAMYLCSSSFVGGETQYFGPGTRLTVL.

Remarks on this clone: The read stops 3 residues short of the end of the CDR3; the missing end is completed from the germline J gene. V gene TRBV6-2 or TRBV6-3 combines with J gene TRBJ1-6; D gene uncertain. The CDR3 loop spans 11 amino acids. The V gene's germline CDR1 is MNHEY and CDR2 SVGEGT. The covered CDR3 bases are TGTGCCAGCAGCATGGGCGGGGCC. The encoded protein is CASSMGGA. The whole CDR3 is CASSMGGALHF.

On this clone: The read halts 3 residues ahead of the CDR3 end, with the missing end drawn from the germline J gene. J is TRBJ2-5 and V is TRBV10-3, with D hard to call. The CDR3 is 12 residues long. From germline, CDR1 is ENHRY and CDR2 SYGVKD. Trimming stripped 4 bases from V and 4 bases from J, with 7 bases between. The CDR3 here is CAISGSGETQYF. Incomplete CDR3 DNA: TGTGCCATCAGTGGGTCCGGAGAGACC.

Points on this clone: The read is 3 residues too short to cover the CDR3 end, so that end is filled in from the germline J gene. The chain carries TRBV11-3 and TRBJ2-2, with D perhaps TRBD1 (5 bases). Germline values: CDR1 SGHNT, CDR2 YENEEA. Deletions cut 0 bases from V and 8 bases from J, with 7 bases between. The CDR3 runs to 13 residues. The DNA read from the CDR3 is TGTGCCAGCAGCTTAGAAGGGGCGGGGGAG. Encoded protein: CASSLEGAGE. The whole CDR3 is CASSLEGAGELFF.

CDR3 sequence reads: CATSGSTEAFF. The DNA read from the CDR3 is TGTGCCACTTCAGGGAGCACTGAA. This chain connects TRBV19 to TRBJ1-1, with D possibly matching TRBD1 (5 bases). The sequence runs out 3 residues before the end of the CDR3; the remainder is reconstructed from the germline J gene. Germline CDR1 is LNHDA and CDR2 is SQIVND (reference sequence). The length of the CDR3 is 11 residues. The ends were cut back, 10 bases at V and 4 bases at J, with 10 bases in the middle.

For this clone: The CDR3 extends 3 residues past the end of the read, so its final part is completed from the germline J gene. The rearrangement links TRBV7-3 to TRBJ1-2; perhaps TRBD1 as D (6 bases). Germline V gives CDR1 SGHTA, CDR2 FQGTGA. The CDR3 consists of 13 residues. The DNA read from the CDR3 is TGTGCCAGCAGCTTAGGGGGCTGGGAGACC. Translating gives CASSLGGWET. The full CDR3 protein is CASSLGGWETYTF.

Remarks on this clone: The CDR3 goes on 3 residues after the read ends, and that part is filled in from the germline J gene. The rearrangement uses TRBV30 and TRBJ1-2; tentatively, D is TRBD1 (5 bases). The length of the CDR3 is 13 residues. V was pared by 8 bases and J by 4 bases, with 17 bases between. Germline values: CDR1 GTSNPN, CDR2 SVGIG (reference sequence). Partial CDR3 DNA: TGTGCCCAGCCGGGAGGGGCAGGCTATGGC. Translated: CAQPGGAGYG. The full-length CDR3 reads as CAQPGGAGYGYTF.

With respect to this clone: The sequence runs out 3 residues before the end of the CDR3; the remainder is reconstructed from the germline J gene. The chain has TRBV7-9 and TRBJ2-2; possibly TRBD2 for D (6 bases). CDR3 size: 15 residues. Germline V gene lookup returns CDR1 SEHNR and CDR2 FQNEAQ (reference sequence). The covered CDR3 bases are TGTGCCAGCAGGCCCCCACTAGCAACTAATGAAAAG. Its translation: CASRPPLATNEK. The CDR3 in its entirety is CASRPPLATNEKLFF.

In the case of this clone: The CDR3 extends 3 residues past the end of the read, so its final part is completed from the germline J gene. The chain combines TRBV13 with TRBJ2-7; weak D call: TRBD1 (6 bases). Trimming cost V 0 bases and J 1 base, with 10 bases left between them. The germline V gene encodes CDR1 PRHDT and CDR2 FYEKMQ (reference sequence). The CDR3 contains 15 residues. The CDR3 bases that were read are TGTGCCAGCAGCTTAGGACAGGGCTCATCCTACGAG. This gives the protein CASSLGQGSSYE. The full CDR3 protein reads CASSLGQGSSYEQYF.

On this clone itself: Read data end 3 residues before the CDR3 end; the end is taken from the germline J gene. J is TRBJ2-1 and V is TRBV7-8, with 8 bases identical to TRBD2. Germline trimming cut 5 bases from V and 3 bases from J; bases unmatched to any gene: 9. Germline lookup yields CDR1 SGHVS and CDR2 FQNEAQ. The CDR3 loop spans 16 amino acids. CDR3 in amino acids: CASSTKPGLGYNEQFF. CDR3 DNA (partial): TGTGCCAGCAGCACAAAACCGGGACTAGGCTACAATGAG.

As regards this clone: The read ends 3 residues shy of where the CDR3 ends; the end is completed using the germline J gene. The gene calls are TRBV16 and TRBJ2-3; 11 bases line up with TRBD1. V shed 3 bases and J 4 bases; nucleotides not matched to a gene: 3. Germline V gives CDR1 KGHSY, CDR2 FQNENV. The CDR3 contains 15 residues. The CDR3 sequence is CASSQDRGQADTQYF. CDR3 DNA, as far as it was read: TGTGCCAGCAGCCAGGACAGGGGGCAGGCAGATACG.